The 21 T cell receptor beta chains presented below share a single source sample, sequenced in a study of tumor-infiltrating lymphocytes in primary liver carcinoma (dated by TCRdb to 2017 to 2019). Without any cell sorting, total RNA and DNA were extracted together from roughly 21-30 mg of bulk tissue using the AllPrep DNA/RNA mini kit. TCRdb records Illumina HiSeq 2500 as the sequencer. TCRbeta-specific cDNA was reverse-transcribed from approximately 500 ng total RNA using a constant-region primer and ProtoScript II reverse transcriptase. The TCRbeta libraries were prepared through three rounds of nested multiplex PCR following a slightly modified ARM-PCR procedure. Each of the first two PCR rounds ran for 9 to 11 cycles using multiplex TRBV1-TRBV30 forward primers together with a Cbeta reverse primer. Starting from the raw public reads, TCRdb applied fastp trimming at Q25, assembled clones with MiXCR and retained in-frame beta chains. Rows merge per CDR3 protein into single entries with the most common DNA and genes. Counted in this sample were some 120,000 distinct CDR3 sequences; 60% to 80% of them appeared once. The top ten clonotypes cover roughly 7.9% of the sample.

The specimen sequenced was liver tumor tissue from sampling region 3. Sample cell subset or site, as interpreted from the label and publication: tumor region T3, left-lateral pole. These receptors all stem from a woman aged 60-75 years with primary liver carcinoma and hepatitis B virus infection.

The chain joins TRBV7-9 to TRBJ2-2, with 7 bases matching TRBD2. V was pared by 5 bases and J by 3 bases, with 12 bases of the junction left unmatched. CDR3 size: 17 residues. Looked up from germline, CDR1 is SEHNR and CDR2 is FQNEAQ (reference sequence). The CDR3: CASSHLSGITYTGELFF. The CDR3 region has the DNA TGTGCCAGCAGCCACTTGAGCGGGATAACTTACACCGGGGAGCTGTTTTTT.

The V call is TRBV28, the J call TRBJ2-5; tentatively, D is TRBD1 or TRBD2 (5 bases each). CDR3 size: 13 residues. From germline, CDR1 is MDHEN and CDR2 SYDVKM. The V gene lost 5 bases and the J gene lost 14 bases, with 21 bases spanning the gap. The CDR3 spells CASSHGAYNEQYF. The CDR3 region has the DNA TGTGCCAGCAGTCACGGGGCCTACAATGAGCAATACTTC.

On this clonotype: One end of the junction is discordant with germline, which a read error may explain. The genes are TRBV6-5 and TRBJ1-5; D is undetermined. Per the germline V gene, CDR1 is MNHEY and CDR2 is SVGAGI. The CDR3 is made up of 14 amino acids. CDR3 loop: CVSSRLKSNQPRHF. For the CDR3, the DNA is TGTGTCAGCAGTCGTTTAAAAAGCAATCAGCCCCGGCATTTT.

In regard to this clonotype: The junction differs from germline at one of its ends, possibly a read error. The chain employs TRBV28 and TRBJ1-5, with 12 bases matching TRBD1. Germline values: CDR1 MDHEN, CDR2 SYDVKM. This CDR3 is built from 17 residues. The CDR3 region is CASNLRGTGGSNQPQHF. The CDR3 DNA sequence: TGTGCCAGCAATTTACGCGGGACAGGGGGCTCCAACCAGCCCCAGCATTTT.

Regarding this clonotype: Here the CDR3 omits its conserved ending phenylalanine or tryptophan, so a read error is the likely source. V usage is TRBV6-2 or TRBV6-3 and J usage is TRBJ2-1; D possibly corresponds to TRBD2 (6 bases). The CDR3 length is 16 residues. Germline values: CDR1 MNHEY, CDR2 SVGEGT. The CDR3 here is CVSSYSIRTTYNEQFL. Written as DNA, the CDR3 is TGTGTCAGCAGTTACTCGATCAGGACTACATACAATGAGCAGTTCTTA.

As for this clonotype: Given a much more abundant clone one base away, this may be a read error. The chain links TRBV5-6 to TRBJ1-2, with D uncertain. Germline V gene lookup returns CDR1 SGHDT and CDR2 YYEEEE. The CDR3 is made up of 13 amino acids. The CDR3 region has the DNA TGTGCCAGCAGCTTGTTGAAGGTCGCTTTTGTCGCCTTC. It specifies CASSLLKVAFVAF.

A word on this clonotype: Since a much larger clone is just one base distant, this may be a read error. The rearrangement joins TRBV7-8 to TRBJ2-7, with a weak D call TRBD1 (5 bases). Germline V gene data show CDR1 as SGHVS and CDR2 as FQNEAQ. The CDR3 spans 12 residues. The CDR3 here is CAGSLQGYEQYF. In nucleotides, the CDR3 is TGTGCCGGCAGCTTGCAGGGTTACGAGCAGTACTTC.

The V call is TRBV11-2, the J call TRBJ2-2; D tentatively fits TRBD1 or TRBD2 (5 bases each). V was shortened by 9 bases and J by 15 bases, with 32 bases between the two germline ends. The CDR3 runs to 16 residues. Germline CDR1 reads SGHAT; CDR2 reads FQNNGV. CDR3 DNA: TGTGCCAGTAGCGCAGGACACTCCTTGAACACCGGGGCGTTGTTTTTT. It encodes CASSAGHSLNTGALFF.

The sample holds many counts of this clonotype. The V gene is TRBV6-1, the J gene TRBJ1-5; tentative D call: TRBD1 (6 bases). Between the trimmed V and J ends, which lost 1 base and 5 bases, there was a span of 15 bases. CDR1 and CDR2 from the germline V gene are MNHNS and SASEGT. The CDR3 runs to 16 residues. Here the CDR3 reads CASSEGVQQGDQPQHF. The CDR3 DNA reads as TGTGCCAGCAGTGAAGGGGTTCAACAGGGCGATCAGCCCCAGCATTTT.

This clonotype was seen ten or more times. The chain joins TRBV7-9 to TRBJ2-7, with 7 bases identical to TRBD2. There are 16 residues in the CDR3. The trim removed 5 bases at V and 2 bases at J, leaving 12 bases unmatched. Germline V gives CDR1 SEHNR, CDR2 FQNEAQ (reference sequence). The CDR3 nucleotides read TGTGCCAGCAGCCCGGGTTTGCGCGGGAGAACCTACGAGCAGTACTTC. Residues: CASSPGLRGRTYEQYF.

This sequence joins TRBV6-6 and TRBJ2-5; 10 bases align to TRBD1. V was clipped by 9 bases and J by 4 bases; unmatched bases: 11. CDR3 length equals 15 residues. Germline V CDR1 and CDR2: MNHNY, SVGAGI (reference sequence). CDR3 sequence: CASSHSRTGGETQYF. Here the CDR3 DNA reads TGTGCCAGTAGTCACTCGCGGACAGGGGGAGAGACCCAGTACTTC.

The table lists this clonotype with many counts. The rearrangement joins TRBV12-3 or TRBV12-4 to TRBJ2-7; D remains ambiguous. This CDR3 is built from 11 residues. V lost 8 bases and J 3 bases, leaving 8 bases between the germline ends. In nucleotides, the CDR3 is TGTGCCAGCGGTAGATACTACGAGCAGTACTTC. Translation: CASGRYYEQYF.

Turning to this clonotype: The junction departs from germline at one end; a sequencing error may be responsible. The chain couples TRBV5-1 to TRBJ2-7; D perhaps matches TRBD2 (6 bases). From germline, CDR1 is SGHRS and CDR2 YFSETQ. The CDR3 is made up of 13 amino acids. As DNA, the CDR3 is TGCGCCAGCACTTCCGCCACGGGAGACGAGCAGCACTTC. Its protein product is CASTSATGDEQHF.

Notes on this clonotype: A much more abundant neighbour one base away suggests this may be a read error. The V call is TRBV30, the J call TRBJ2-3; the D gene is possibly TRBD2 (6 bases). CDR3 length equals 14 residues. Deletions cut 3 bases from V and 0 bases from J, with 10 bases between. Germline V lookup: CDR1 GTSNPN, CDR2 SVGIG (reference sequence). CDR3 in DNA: TGTGCCTGGAGCTCCGGGACTAGCACAGATACGCAGTATTTT. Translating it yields CAWSSGTSTDTQYF.

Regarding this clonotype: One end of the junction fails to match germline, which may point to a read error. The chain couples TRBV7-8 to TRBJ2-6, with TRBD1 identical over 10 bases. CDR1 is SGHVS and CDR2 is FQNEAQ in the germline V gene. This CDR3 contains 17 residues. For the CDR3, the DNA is TGTGCCAGCAGTATGGGTATACCAAGACAGGGGGCCAACGTCCTGACTTTT. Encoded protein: CASSMGIPRQGANVLTF.

CDR3 protein: CASSQVPAEEQYF. CDR3 DNA sequence: TGTGCCAGCAGCCAAGTCCCAGCGGAAGAGCAGTACTTC. This chain connects TRBV14 to TRBJ2-7; D might be TRBD2 (5 bases). Germline values: CDR1 SGHDN, CDR2 FVKESK. The CDR3 consists of 13 residues. Trimming shortened V by 1 base and J by 7 bases, and 11 bases separated the two germline ends.

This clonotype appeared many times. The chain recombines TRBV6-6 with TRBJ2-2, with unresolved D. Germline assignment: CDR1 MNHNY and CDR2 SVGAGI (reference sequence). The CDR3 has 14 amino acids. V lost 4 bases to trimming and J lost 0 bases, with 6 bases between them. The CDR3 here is CASSSPANTGELFF. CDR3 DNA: TGTGCCAGCAGTTCCCCGGCGAACACCGGGGAGCTGTTTTTT.

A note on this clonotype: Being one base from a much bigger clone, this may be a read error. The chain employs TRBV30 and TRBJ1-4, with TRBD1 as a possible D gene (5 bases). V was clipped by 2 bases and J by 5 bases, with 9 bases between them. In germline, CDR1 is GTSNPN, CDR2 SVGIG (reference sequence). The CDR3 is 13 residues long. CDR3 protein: CAWSRRQNEKLFF. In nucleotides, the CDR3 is TGTGCCTGGAGTCGAAGACAGAATGAAAAACTGTTTTTT. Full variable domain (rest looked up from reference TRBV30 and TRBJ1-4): SQTIHQWPATLVQPVGSPLSLECTVEGTSNPNLYWYRQAAGRGLQLLFYSVGIGQISSEVPQNLSASRPQDRQFILSSKKLLLSDSGFYLCAWSRRQNEKLFFGSGTQLSVL.

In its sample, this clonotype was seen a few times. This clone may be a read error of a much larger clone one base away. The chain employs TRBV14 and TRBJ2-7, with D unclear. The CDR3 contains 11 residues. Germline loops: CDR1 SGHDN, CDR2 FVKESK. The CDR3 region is CASSQDGDFHF. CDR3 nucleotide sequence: TGTGCCAGCAGCCAAGATGGCGATTTCCACTTC.

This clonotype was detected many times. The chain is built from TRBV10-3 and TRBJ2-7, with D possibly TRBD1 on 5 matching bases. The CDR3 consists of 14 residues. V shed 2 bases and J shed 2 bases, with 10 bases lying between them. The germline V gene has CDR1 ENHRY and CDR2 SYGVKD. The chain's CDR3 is CAISEGREPYEQYF. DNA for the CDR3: TGTGCCATCAGTGAGGGCAGGGAACCCTACGAGCAGTACTTC.

The CDR3 region is CSARDMGRSSGANVLTF. In nucleotides, the CDR3 is TGCAGTGCTAGAGATATGGGGCGAAGCTCTGGGGCCAACGTCCTGACTTTC. The chain combines TRBV20-1 with TRBJ2-6; weak D call: TRBD1 (5 bases). CDR3 length: 17 residues. Germline V gene data show CDR1 as DFQATT and CDR2 as SNEGSKA (reference sequence). The V end lost 0 bases, the J end lost 0 bases, and 12 bases lay between the germline ends.